The entry below gives a single TCR beta chain sequence along with its context. Its antigen is undetermined. The V end lost 0 bases, the J end lost 0 bases, and 7 bases lay between the germline ends. There are 15 residues in the CDR3. Germline assignment: CDR1 SGHTS and CDR2 YDEGEE. These data belong to a study of post-analysis software for immune sequencing data. Study details: Multiple sclerosis in the patients followed relapsing-remitting, secondary progressive and progressive-relapsing courses.

Included in the TCR beta cDNA libraries were unique molecular identifiers. Between roughly 1 and 10 million T cells gave rise to about 450,000 cDNA molecules. One entry per CDR3 protein, called by TCRdb with MiXCR from the PCR reads. This sample yields approximately 630,000 distinct CDR3 sequences, of which approximately 59% are seen a single time; approximately 10% belongs to the top ten. Study results and limitations: Under the F measure, samples that were prepared in one batch clustered strongly together. In patients, TRBV5-6, TRBV5-1 and TRBV20-1 belonged to four or five TRBV segments found more frequently than in controls. Among multiple sclerosis patients, normalized Chao1 diversity was significantly below that of controls.

The TCR was taken from a girl aged 2-10 years with multiple sclerosis. Sequencing was done on a sample of blood. J is TRBJ2-1 and V is TRBV5-8; D remains ambiguous. The CDR3 loop reads CASSLDPHSYNEQFF. The DNA of the CDR3 is TGTGCCAGCAGCTTGGACCCACACTCCTACAATGAGCAGTTCTTC.